This T cell receptor (beta chain) was observed in a study of T cells in Graves' hyperthyroidism and ophthalmopathy. Many counts were recorded for this clonotype. Regions amplified from RNA transcripts were the TCR beta CDR3 regions. Initially, a first-round RT-PCR of the TCR CDR3 employed the HTBI primer set. Each CDR3 protein is one row after TCRdb ran MiXCR on the multiplex PCR reads. The sample has approximately 400,000 distinct CDR3 sequences, about 14% seen once. From germline, CDR1 is SGHVS and CDR2 FQNEAQ. Trimming removed 1 base at V and 9 bases at J, with 19 bases between. CDR3 size: 15 residues.

This sequence was found in a woman aged 55-69 years with Graves' hyperthyroidism. The chain recombines TRBV7-8 with TRBJ2-7; either TRBD1 or TRBD2 may supply D (5 bases each). The sequencing sample was made of blood. CDR3 loop: CASSLGGVGFFGQYF. Written as DNA, the CDR3 is TGTGCCAGCAGCTTAGGAGGGGTTGGGTTCTTTGGGCAGTACTTC.